This passage covers 6 T cell receptor beta chains from one sample sequenced in a study of beta chain features in type 1 diabetes. Reverse transcribing all isolated RNA meant expressed TCRB transcripts were sequenced. Libraries were prepared by immunoSEQ multiplex PCR; TCRdb keeps only in-frame clonotypes and omits some of them. Of about 900,000 clones listed, 15% to 20% are singletons. Sequences were obtained from naive CD4+ T cells from blood. Receptors originate from a young woman in good health.

The rearrangement joins TRBV4-2 to TRBJ1-1; D perhaps matches TRBD1 (5 bases). There are 13 residues in the CDR3. V lost 1 base and J lost 6, with 9 bases in between. Germline V CDR1 and CDR2: LGHNA, YNFKEQ. DNA for the CDR3: TGTGCCAGCAGCCAAGGGGGCCGGGCTGAAGCTTTCTTT. Protein sequence: CASSQGGRAEAFF.

On this clone itself: A much larger clonotype is one base distant, so this may be a read error. V usage is TRBV6-6 and J usage is TRBJ2-1; D unclear. The CDR3 runs 11 residues. Germline CDR1 MNHNY, CDR2 SVGAGI (reference sequence). V was shortened by 2 bases and J by 5 bases, with 1 base between the two germline ends. In DNA form, the CDR3 reads TGTGCCAGCAGTTACGACAATGAGCAGTTCTTC. Translation gives CASSYDNEQFF.

Only a few counts were recorded for this clone. The chain is built from TRBV28 and TRBJ2-7; D may match TRBD1 or TRBD2 (5 bases each). The length of the CDR3 is 11 residues. Germline values: CDR1 MDHEN, CDR2 SYDVKM. The germline V and J ends were trimmed by 7 bases and 5 bases, with 9 bases remaining between them. This CDR3 reads CASTRGNEQYF. Written as DNA, the CDR3 is TGTGCCAGCACACGGGGCAACGAGCAGTACTTC.

The sample holds a few counts of this clone. Relative to the germline gene, one junction end is altered; a read error may explain this. J is TRBJ2-1 and V is TRBV7-2, with 11 nucleotides matching TRBD2. The CDR3 extends over 17 amino acids. The germline CDR1 and CDR2 sequences are SGHTA and FQGNSA. The CDR3 bases are TGCGCCAGCAGCCAACCGACTAGCGGGACTTTAAACAATGAGCAGTTCTTC. This translates into CASSQPTSGTLNNEQFF.

The chain couples TRBV5-1 to TRBJ2-3; D gene ambiguous. Germline V gives CDR1 SGHRS, CDR2 YFSETQ. The V and J ends lost 0 bases and 5 bases respectively, with 10 bases between them. The CDR3 sequence is 14 residues long. CDR3 residues: CASSLGREGDTQYF. CDR3 nucleotides: TGCGCCAGCAGCTTGGGCCGTGAAGGAGATACGCAGTATTTT. The full variable domain, its missing parts supplied by reference TRBV5-1 and TRBJ2-3, is KAGVTQTPRYLIKTRGQQVTLSCSPISGHRSVSWYQQTPGQGLQFLFEYFSETQRNKGNFPGRFSGRQFSNSRSEMNVSTLELGDSALYLCASSLGREGDTQYFGPGTRLTVL.

The rearrangement uses TRBV9 and TRBJ1-4; D not certain. The CDR3 has 13 residues. V was pared by 5 bases and J by 4 bases, with 9 bases between. Germline CDR1 SGDLS, CDR2 YYNGEE. Here the CDR3 reads CASSGRRNEKLFF. The CDR3 DNA reads TGTGCCAGCAGTGGGAGACGTAATGAAAAACTGTTTTTT.